This T cell receptor (beta chain) was captured by sequencing in a study of OX40 agonist ivuxolimab in advanced cancers. Study at large: The dose of intravenous ivuxolimab that patients received every 2 weeks ranged from 0.01 to 10 mg/kg. Three patients had partial responses: one hepatocellular carcinoma, two cutaneous melanoma.

The CDR3 totals 14 residues. Germline lookup yields CDR1 SGHDN and CDR2 FVKESK. V dropped 0 bases and J dropped 7 bases, with 12 bases sitting between them. Sequencing was performed with immunoSEQ multiplex PCR; in TCRdb, only in-frame clones are kept and a portion is missing. The sample contains approximately 24,000 clones, more than 75% of which appear only once. Concerning this clone: The antigen is undetermined.

Overall study results and limits: Specificity for antigen went undetermined in the expanded peripheral T cells.

At baseline, cycle 4 day 1, and cycle 7 day 1, blood was sampled. The source was CD4+ or CD8+ T cells sorted from blood, collected in a trial of the OX40 agonist ivuxolimab. This TCR was sampled from an adult with an advanced solid tumor such as melanoma, head and neck, liver or kidney cancer. This rearrangement joins TRBV14 to TRBJ1-1; the D is unclear. For the CDR3, the DNA is TGTGCCAGCAGCCAAGAGATGAAGGAAGTTGAAGCTTTCTTT. Encoded protein: CASSQEMKEVEAFF.